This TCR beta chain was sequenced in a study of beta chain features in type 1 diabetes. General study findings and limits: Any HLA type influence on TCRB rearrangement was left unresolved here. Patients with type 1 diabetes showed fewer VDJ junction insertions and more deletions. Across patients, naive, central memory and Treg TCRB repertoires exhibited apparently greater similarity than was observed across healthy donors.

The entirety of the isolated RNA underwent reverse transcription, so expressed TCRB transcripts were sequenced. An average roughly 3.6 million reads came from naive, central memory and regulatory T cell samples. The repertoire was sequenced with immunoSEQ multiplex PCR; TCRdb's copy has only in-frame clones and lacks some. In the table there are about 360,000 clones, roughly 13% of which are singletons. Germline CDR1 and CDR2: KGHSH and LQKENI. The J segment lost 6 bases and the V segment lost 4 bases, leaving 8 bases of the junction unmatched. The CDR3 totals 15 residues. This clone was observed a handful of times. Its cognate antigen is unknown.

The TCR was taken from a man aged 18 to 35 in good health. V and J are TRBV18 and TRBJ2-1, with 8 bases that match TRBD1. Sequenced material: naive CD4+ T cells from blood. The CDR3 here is CASSLETGVRNEQFF. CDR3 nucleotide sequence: TGTGCCAGCTCACTAGAGACAGGGGTGCGCAATGAGCAGTTCTTC.